The clone carrying this T cell receptor (beta chain) was recorded many times. Its antigen is currently unknown. Amplification of TCR beta CDR3 regions used RNA transcripts. Scientists carried out first-round RT-PCR using HTBI primers and then a second-round multiplex PCR. TCRdb ran MiXCR on the multiplex PCR reads and lists one entry per CDR3 protein. The table has a few hundred thousand distinct CDR3 sequences, around 21% seen once. By definition, stable hyperthyroidism involved no ophthalmopathy within 18 months of follow-up. Clinical symptoms, serum thyroxine, TRAb, thyroid ultrasound and orbital computed tomography were relied on for diagnosis. The CDR3 spans 13 residues. The ends were cut back, 2 bases at V and 1 base at J, with 6 bases in the middle. Germline-derived CDR1 and CDR2 are SGDLS and YYNGEE. This sample was taken from a study of Graves' ophthalmopathy and Graves' hyperthyroidism. Overall study findings and caveats: Most expanded clonotypes from thyroid (those above 0.001 frequency) were also found in blood.

The receptor was derived from a woman between 18 and 29 years old with stable Graves' hyperthyroidism. Sequenced sample: peripheral blood. The genes are TRBV9 and TRBJ1-1; D is undetermined. The CDR3 region has the DNA TGTGCCAGCAGCGTGTTAACGAACACTGAAGCTTTCTTT. Translated, it gives CASSVLTNTEAFF.